A single sample is the source of the 29 T cell receptor beta chains below, sequenced in a study of cytomegalovirus exposure and HLA in healthy donors. Primers: 60 Vbeta forward and 13 Jbeta reverse. Produced via immunoSEQ multiplex PCR; TCRdb's table is partial and in-frame only. The sample has 120,000 to 150,000 clones; roughly 80% are singletons. The sequenced material came from PBMCs. The origin of the receptors is a woman aged 40 to 55 in good health and CMV-seropositive.

V and J are TRBV5-1 and TRBJ2-4; tentatively, D is TRBD2 (5 bases). Germline V gene data show CDR1 as SGHRS and CDR2 as YFSETQ. The length of the CDR3 is 14 residues. The V gene lost 4 bases and the J gene lost 9 bases, with 17 bases spanning the gap. CDR3 DNA sequence: TGCGCCAGCAGCCCCGGCGGGCCTTTCGGCATTCAGTACTTC. Protein sequence: CASSPGGPFGIQYF. Filled out from reference TRBV5-1 and TRBJ2-4, the complete variable domain reads KAGVTQTPRYLIKTRGQQVTLSCSPISGHRSVSWYQQTPGQGLQFLFEYFSETQRNKGNFPGRFSGRQFSNSRSEMNVSTLELGDSALYLCASSPGGPFGIQYFGAGTRLSVL.

V usage is TRBV6-1 and J usage is TRBJ1-5; a possible D gene is TRBD1 (5 bases). Germline V gives CDR1 MNHNS, CDR2 SASEGT. Trimming cost V 3 bases and J 1 base, with 7 bases left between them. The CDR3 loop spans 14 amino acids. The CDR3 is CASSDRESNQPQHF. The CDR3 DNA sequence: TGTGCCAGCAGTGACAGGGAAAGCAATCAGCCCCAGCATTTT.

CDR3 sequence: CASSVEGSGGSRETQYF. CDR3 sequence (DNA): TGTGCCAGCAGCGTAGAAGGAAGCGGGGGGTCGAGAGAGACCCAGTACTTC. V and J are TRBV9 and TRBJ2-5, with 9 bases identical to TRBD2. V lost 0 bases and J lost 4; bases outside the gene matches: 10. The CDR3 consists of 17 residues. CDR1 is SGDLS and CDR2 is YYNGEE in the germline V gene. Full variable domain (rest looked up from reference TRBV9 and TRBJ2-5): DSGVTQTPKHLITATGQRVTLRCSPRSGDLSVYWYQQSLDQGLQFLIQYYNGEERAKGNILERFSAQQFPDLHSELNLSSLELGDSALYFCASSVEGSGGSRETQYFGPGTRLLVL.

The chain employs TRBV6-6 and TRBJ1-1; no reliable D call. Germline V lookup: CDR1 MNHNY, CDR2 SVGAGI (reference sequence). The germline V and J ends were trimmed by 8 bases and 0 bases, with 13 bases remaining between them. The CDR3 is made up of 14 amino acids. In nucleotides, the CDR3 is TGTGCCAGCCACCGTGCAGTAATGAACACTGAAGCTTTCTTT. It is translated as CASHRAVMNTEAFF.

The rearrangement joins TRBV14 to TRBJ1-2; D may be TRBD1 (6 bases). The V gene lost 0 bases and the J gene lost 4 bases, with 12 bases spanning the gap. The germline gives CDR1 SGHDN, CDR2 FVKESK. The CDR3 spans 15 residues. The CDR3 coding sequence is TGTGCCAGCAGCCAAGATGGACAGTTCCGCTATGGCTACACCTTC. Encoded protein: CASSQDGQFRYGYTF.

V gene TRBV30 combines with J gene TRBJ2-7, with TRBD1 matching over 7 bases. CDR1 GTSNPN and CDR2 SVGIG come from the germline V gene (reference sequence). The junction had 9 bases not matched to a gene; V was cut back by 0 bases and J by 1 base. CDR3 length: 16 residues. The CDR3, as DNA: TGTGCCTGGAGTGTACCCACAGGGGCCGTATCCTACGAGCAGTACTTC. This encodes CAWSVPTGAVSYEQYF.

This rearrangement joins TRBV11-2 to TRBJ2-7, with TRBD2 identical over 10 bases. J gave up 3 bases and V 0 bases, and 8 bases lay outside the gene matches. The germline V gene has CDR1 SGHAT and CDR2 FQNNGV. The CDR3 is 17 amino acids. The CDR3 reads CASSLEGLAPGDYEQYF. For the CDR3, the DNA is TGTGCCAGCAGCTTAGAGGGACTAGCGCCCGGGGACTACGAGCAGTACTTC.

The genes are TRBV6-1 and TRBJ1-4; D not certain. In germline, CDR1 is MNHNS, CDR2 SASEGT. V shed 1 base and J shed 9 bases, with 12 bases lying between them. The CDR3 loop spans 14 amino acids. CDR3 coding DNA: TGTGCCAGCAGTGAAGGGGGAGGAGGAAAAAAACTGTTTTTT. This translates into CASSEGGGGKKLFF.

This clone was counted a few times. CDR3 sequence reads: CASSAGVGRAVSDHEKLFF. As DNA, the CDR3 is TGTGCCAGCAGCGCGGGGGTAGGGAGAGCAGTATCCGACCATGAAAAACTGTTTTTT. The rearrangement links TRBV5-4 to TRBJ1-4; the D gene is possibly TRBD1 (5 bases). Germline CDR1 is SGHNT and CDR2 is YYREEE (reference sequence). This CDR3 spans 19 amino acids. With 4 bases removed from V and 6 bases from J, the gap between germline ends came to 28 bases.

The V call is TRBV29-1, the J call TRBJ2-4; TRBD2 matches 11 bases. The V gene's germline CDR1 is SQVTM and CDR2 ANQGSEA. Trimming at V came to 6 bases and at J to 0 bases, leaving 10 bases not matched to a gene. The CDR3 sequence is 17 residues long. CDR3 residues: CSVEKLAGDLAKNIQYF. The DNA for the CDR3 is TGCAGCGTCGAAAAACTAGCGGGAGATTTAGCCAAAAACATTCAGTACTTC. Filled out from reference TRBV29-1 and TRBJ2-4, the complete variable domain reads SAVISQKPSRDICQRGTSLTIQCQVDSQVTMMFWYRQQPGQSLTLIATANQGSEATYESGFVIDKFPISRPNLTFSTLTVSNMSPEDSSIYLCSVEKLAGDLAKNIQYFGAGTRLSVL.

The chain has TRBV9 and TRBJ1-2; D not resolved. The CDR3 extends over 16 amino acids. Germline V CDR1 and CDR2: SGDLS, YYNGEE. V was clipped by 2 bases and J by 8 bases, with 22 bases between them. The CDR3 spells CASSVQPELPGQGYTF. In nucleotides, the CDR3 is TGTGCCAGCAGCGTGCAACCGGAACTCCCAGGTCAGGGCTACACCTTC.

The rearrangement uses TRBV4-1 and TRBJ2-7, with TRBD1 identical over 12 bases. Germline values: CDR1 MGHRA, CDR2 YSYEKL. This CDR3 comprises 17 residues. V trimming: 4 bases; J trimming: 4 bases; junction bases outside the gene matches: 11. The CDR3 region is CASSLSGQGAFIYEQYF. As DNA, the CDR3 is TGCGCCAGCAGCCTCTCGGGACAGGGGGCGTTTATATACGAGCAGTACTTC.

J is TRBJ2-1 and V is TRBV2; D unresolved. CDR1 and CDR2 from the germline V gene are SNHLY and FYNNEI. The CDR3 has 15 amino acids. V was shortened by 7 bases and J by 0 bases, with 13 bases between the two germline ends. The CDR3 sequence is CASTQEPSSYNEQFF. CDR3 bases: TGTGCCAGCACTCAAGAGCCAAGCTCCTACAATGAGCAGTTCTTC.

The rearrangement uses TRBV7-2 and TRBJ2-1; 10 bases are shared with TRBD2. The trim removed 1 base at V and 5 bases at J, leaving 5 bases unmatched. The CDR3 consists of 16 residues. Per the germline V gene, CDR1 is SGHTA and CDR2 is FQGNSA. This CDR3 reads CASSLVFGLADNEQFF. The CDR3 DNA is TGTGCCAGCAGCTTAGTATTTGGACTAGCGGACAATGAGCAGTTCTTC.

The chain links TRBV5-4 to TRBJ2-3; 8 bases agree with TRBD1. With 2 bases clipped from V and 3 bases from J, the junction kept 5 bases outside the gene matches. The CDR3 sequence is 15 residues long. CDR1 is SGHNT and CDR2 is YYREEE in the germline V gene (reference sequence). The CDR3 here is CASSLDRGFTDTQYF. CDR3 nucleotide sequence: TGTGCCAGCAGCTTAGACAGGGGATTTACAGATACGCAGTATTTT.

The rearrangement links TRBV5-4 to TRBJ2-1; D may be TRBD2 (6 bases). The CDR3 consists of 14 residues. Per the germline V gene, CDR1 is SGHNT and CDR2 is YYREEE (reference sequence). Trimming took 1 base from V and 7 from J, leaving 12 bases between them. The DNA for the CDR3 is TGTGCCAGCAGCTTGAATGCGGGGCAGAATGAGCAGTTCTTC. This sequence encodes CASSLNAGQNEQFF.

The chain couples TRBV4-1 to TRBJ2-2; TRBD1 matches 10 bases. V gave up 5 bases and J gave up 4 bases; unmatched junction bases: 4. CDR3 length: 15 amino acids. Germline V gives CDR1 MGHRA, CDR2 YSYEKL. CDR3 amino acids: CASSFRDRGTGELFF. CDR3 coding DNA: TGCGCCAGCAGCTTCCGGGACAGGGGCACCGGGGAGCTGTTTTTT.

This clone was seen once. Its ends do not fully match the called genes, so a read error is possible. Other DNA sequences within the sample encode an identical CDR3. The chain employs TRBV5-5 and TRBJ1-2; no reliable D call. The CDR3 covers 16 residues. Germline-derived CDR1 and CDR2 are SGHKS and YYEKEE (reference sequence). For the CDR3, the DNA is TGTGCCAGCAGCTTGGATTTGCGGTCAGCTACTTATGGCTACACCTTT. As protein: CASSLDLRSATYGYTF.

This clone was observed a few times. V gene TRBV6-1 combines with J gene TRBJ1-4, with no clear D. The V gene's germline CDR1 is MNHNS and CDR2 SASEGT. This CDR3 has 14 residues. Between the trimmed V and J ends, which lost 5 bases and 7 bases, there was a span of 14 bases. Written as DNA, the CDR3 is TGTGCCAGCAGTAAAACAGTGTTTGCTGAAAAACTGTTTTTT. It codes for CASSKTVFAEKLFF.

The chain has TRBV20-1 and TRBJ1-1; the D is unclear. V was cut by 6 bases and J by 0 bases, with 5 bases left in between. Per germline, CDR1 DFQATT and CDR2 SNEGSKA (reference sequence). The CDR3 sequence is 11 residues long. This chain's CDR3 is CSAPMNTEAFF. The CDR3 bases are TGCAGTGCACCTATGAACACTGAAGCTTTCTTT.

In this sample, this clone turned up a few times. The chain carries TRBV10-2 and TRBJ1-2, with TRBD1 matching over 11 bases. Germline V lookup: CDR1 WSHSY, CDR2 SAAADI. V lost 6 bases and J lost 8; bases outside the gene matches: 5. The CDR3 loop spans 13 amino acids. The CDR3 loop is CASSGTGGLGYTF. CDR3 bases: TGCGCCAGCAGCGGGACAGGGGGTTTAGGCTACACCTTC.

This clone was recorded once. This chain uses TRBV2 with TRBJ1-1, with 7 bases that match TRBD1. Germline loops: CDR1 SNHLY, CDR2 FYNNEI. With V trimmed by 3 bases and J by 2 bases, 3 bases remained unmatched. The CDR3 sequence is 14 residues long. The chain's CDR3 is CASSDTGANTEAFF. In DNA form, the CDR3 reads TGTGCCAGCAGTGATACAGGGGCCAACACTGAAGCTTTCTTT.

The chain uses TRBV2 and TRBJ2-2; D not resolved. The CDR3 spans 14 residues. With 5 bases removed from V and 6 bases from J, the gap between germline ends came to 13 bases. Germline CDR1 is SNHLY and CDR2 is FYNNEI. CDR3: CASSKLFLAGELFF. CDR3 nucleotides: TGTGCCAGCAGTAAACTATTCCTAGCCGGGGAGCTGTTTTTT. The whole variable domain, filled in from reference TRBV2 and TRBJ2-2, reads EPEVTQTPSHQVTQMGQEVILRCVPISNHLYFYWYRQILGQKVEFLVSFYNNEISEKSEIFDDQFSVERPDGSNFTLKIRSTKLEDSAMYFCASSKLFLAGELFFGEGSRLTVL.

This chain uses TRBV7-2 with TRBJ1-1, with D unclear. Germline V CDR1 and CDR2: SGHTA, FQGNSA. The CDR3 loop spans 14 amino acids. The V end lost 4 bases, the J end lost 0 bases, and 9 bases lay between the germline ends. The CDR3 reads CASSSVLMNTEAFF. As DNA, the CDR3 is TGTGCCAGCAGCTCTGTTCTAATGAACACTGAAGCTTTCTTT. Drawing the rest from reference TRBV7-2 and TRBJ1-1, the complete variable domain is GAGVSQSPSNKVTEKGKDVELRCDPISGHTALYWYRQSLGQGLEFLIYFQGNSAPDKSGLPSDRFSAERTGGSVSTLTIQRTQQEDSAVYLCASSSVLMNTEAFFGQGTRLTVV.

V gene TRBV10-2 combines with J gene TRBJ2-3; D ambiguous. Germline CDR1 and CDR2: WSHSY and SAAADI. Trimming removed 3 bases from V and 0 bases from J, with 10 bases in between. The CDR3 extends over 15 amino acids. The CDR3 bases are TGCGCCAGCAGTGAAGTGCGAACTAGCACAGATACGCAGTATTTT. Translating it yields CASSEVRTSTDTQYF.

The rearrangement links TRBV10-2 to TRBJ2-1; maybe TRBD1 (6 bases). Trimming removed 9 bases from V and 0 bases from J, with 9 bases in between. Germline CDR1 WSHSY, CDR2 SAAADI. This CDR3 region has 13 residues. This CDR3 reads CASTGNSYNEQFF. The CDR3 region has the DNA TGCGCCAGTACAGGGAACTCCTACAATGAGCAGTTCTTC.

The chain carries TRBV7-3 and TRBJ2-5; D is ambiguous. The V end was cut by 5 bases, the J end by 5 bases, with 12 bases between. Germline V CDR1 and CDR2: SGHTA, FQGTGA. This CDR3 comprises 13 residues. The CDR3 protein is CASSPSYGETQYF. In nucleotides, the CDR3 is TGTGCCAGCAGCCCAAGCTACGGGGAGACCCAGTACTTC.

This clone was seen a few times. The J gene is TRBJ2-1, the V gene TRBV11-3; D unresolved. V lost 6 bases, J lost 3 bases, and 21 bases lay in between. Germline V gene sequence: CDR1 SGHNT, CDR2 YENEEA. This CDR3 spans 17 amino acids. Here the CDR3 reads CASRQPVRPPVYNEQFF. The CDR3 region has the DNA TGTGCCAGCAGGCAGCCTGTCAGGCCCCCTGTCTACAATGAGCAGTTCTTC. Drawing the rest from reference TRBV11-3 and TRBJ2-1, the complete variable domain is EAGVVQSPRYKIIEKKQPVAFWCNPISGHNTLYWYLQNLGQGPELLIRYENEEAVDDSQLPKDRFSAERLKGVDSTLKIQPAELGDSAVYLCASRQPVRPPVYNEQFFGPGTRLTVL.

The chain recombines TRBV7-2 with TRBJ2-7; D is unresolved. CDR1 is SGHTA and CDR2 is FQGNSA in the germline V gene. This CDR3 is built from 13 residues. V was trimmed by 4 bases and J by 4 bases, leaving 11 bases between them. In nucleotides, the CDR3 is TGTGCCAGCAGCTCTAGAAGGAGATACGAGCAGTACTTC. Translated: CASSSRRRYEQYF. The full variable domain, completed using reference TRBV7-2 and TRBJ2-7, is GAGVSQSPSNKVTEKGKDVELRCDPISGHTALYWYRQSLGQGLEFLIYFQGNSAPDKSGLPSDRFSAERTGGSVSTLTIQRTQQEDSAVYLCASSSRRRYEQYFGPGTRLTVT.